This T cell receptor (beta chain) was observed in a study of cytomegalovirus exposure and HLA in healthy donors. Broader study findings: Productive status was seen about 87% or about 30% of the time for most TCR beta V segments in an earlier analysis. It was only CMV serostatus that was available as immune exposure information. Common viral pathogens seemed, in a later analysis, to connect with several of the most significant clusters. Analysis performed later showed TCR beta chains linked to HLA being more clonally expanded than equally common others.

Concerning this clone itself: As yet, its antigen is unknown.

Germline lookup yields CDR1 GTSNPN and CDR2 SVGIG (reference sequence). J was trimmed by 0 bases and V by 3 bases; bases with no gene match: 5. This CDR3 comprises 16 residues. The primer mix had 60 Vbeta and 13 Jbeta primers. Sequencing was performed with immunoSEQ multiplex PCR; in TCRdb, only in-frame clones are kept and a portion is missing. The sample has about 100,000 clones; 75% to 85% are singletons. This sequence joins TRBV30 and TRBJ2-6, with 7 bases matching TRBD1. The source material was PBMCs. This TCR came from a middle-aged woman in good health and CMV-seronegative. CDR3 loop: CAWSINRGSGANVLTF. As DNA, the CDR3 is TGTGCCTGGAGCATAAACAGGGGCTCTGGGGCCAACGTCCTGACTTTC.